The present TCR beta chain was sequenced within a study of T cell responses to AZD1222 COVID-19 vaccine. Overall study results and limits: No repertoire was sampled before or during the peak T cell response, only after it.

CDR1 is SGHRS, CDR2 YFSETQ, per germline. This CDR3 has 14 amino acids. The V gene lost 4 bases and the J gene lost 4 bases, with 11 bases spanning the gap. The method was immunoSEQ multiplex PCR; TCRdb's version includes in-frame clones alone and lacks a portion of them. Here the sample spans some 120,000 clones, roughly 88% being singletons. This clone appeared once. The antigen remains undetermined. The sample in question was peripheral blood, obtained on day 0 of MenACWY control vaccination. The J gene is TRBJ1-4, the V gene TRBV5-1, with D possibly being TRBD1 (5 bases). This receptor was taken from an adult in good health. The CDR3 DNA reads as TGCGCCAGCAGCGGCGGGGCGAGTAATGAAAAACTGTTTTTT. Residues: CASSGGASNEKLFF.